In this sample, the clone carrying this T cell receptor beta chain turned up once. The data are from a study of shared clonotypes between healthy human individuals. Deletions cut 0 bases from V and 8 bases from J, with 19 bases between. The length of the CDR3 is 17 residues. Germline-derived CDR1 and CDR2 are WSHSY and SAAADI. Genomic DNA from each subset was divided evenly over several immunoSEQ plates. Unsorted PBMC DNA sequencing spanned ten immunoSEQ deep assay plates. TCRdb's copy holds only in-frame clones and misses some; the assay was immunoSEQ multiplex PCR. The data show fewer than 600,000 clones, roughly four fifths seen once.

The rearrangement uses TRBV10-2 and TRBJ1-4, with unresolved D. The clonotype was recovered from a woman aged 40 to 50 in good health. Some clones in this sample may be carry-over from other donors' samples. The source material was PBMCs. The CDR3 protein is CASSESSRSQVNEKLFF. CDR3 nucleotide sequence: TGCGCCAGCAGTGAGTCGAGCAGGAGTCAGGTCAACGAAAAACTGTTTTTT.